The clone carrying this TCR beta chain was seen a handful of times. Its specificity is unknown. The data stem from a study of T-cell memory formation after mild COVID-19. About the study: Each donor largely had its own TCR clusters. Overall study results and limits: That cross-reactive memory joined was suggested by some responding clones appearing in pre-infection memory. Clones that contracted from day 15 to 85 had balanced CD4/CD8; later expanders were CD4+ biased.

The authors produced TCR alpha and TCR beta cDNA libraries with sample barcodes and UMIs by 5'RACE using constant-segment primers. Each CDR3 protein is one row after TCRdb ran MiXCR on the 5' RACE reads. The sample yields roughly 150,000 distinct CDR3 sequences, approximately 12% seen once. CDR1 is SNHLY, CDR2 FYNNEI, per germline. There are 16 residues in the CDR3. Trimming took 4 bases from V and 4 from J; bases not matched to a gene: 6. The J gene is TRBJ2-1, the V gene TRBV2, with 11 bases aligning to TRBD2. The specimen sequenced was PBMCs or a T cell subset sorted from them (not recorded which). The TCR was taken from a man between 18 and 29 years old who had mild COVID-19 (a few samples of this study predate the infection). Cell type and time point are not known. The chain's CDR3 is CASSGVTSGGYNEQFF. In DNA form, the CDR3 reads TGTGCCAGCAGTGGTGTCACTAGCGGGGGTTACAATGAGCAGTTCTTC.